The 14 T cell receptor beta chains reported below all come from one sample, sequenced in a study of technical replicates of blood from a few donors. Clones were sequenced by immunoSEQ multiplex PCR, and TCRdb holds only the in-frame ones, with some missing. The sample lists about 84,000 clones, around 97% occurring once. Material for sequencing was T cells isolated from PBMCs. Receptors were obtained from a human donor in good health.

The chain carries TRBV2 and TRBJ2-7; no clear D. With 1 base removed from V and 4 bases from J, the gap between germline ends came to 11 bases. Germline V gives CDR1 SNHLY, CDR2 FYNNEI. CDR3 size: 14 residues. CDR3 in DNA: TGTGCCAGCAGTGAAGAATTCCGCCGGTACGAGCAGTACTTC. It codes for CASSEEFRRYEQYF.

The CDR3 nucleotides are TGTGCCAGCTCACCACGTGAGAAAGCAATACCTAACTATGGCTACACCTTC. This gives the protein CASSPREKAIPNYGYTF. This chain joins TRBV18 and TRBJ1-2; D is ambiguous. From germline, CDR1 is KGHSH and CDR2 LQKENI. This CDR3 is built from 17 residues. The V gene lost 1 base and the J gene lost 0 bases, with 15 bases spanning the gap.

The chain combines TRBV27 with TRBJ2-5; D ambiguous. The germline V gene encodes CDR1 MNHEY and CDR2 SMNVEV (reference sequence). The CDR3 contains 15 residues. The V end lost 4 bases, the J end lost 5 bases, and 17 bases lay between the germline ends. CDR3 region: CASSSDSVAWETQYF. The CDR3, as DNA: TGTGCCAGCAGTTCAGACTCCGTCGCATGGGAGACCCAGTACTTC.

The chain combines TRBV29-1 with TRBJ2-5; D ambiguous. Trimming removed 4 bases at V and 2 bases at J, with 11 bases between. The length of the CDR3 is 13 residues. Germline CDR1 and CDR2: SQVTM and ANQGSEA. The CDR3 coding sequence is TGCAGCGTTGGCCTACGACTTCAAGAGACCCAGTACTTC. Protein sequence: CSVGLRLQETQYF.

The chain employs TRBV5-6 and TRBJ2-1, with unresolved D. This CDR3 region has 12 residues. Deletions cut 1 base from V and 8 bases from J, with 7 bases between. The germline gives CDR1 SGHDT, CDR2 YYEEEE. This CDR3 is CASSLWQDEQFF. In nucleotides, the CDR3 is TGTGCCAGCAGCTTGTGGCAGGATGAGCAGTTCTTC.

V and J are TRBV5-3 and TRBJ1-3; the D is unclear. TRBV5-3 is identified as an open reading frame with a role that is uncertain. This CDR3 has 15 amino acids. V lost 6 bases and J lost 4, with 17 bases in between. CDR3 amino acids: CARTGERDSGNTIYF. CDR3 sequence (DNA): TGTGCCAGAACCGGGGAGAGGGATTCCGGAAACACCATATATTTT.

The CDR3 here is CASSGIRGSLNTEAFF. Written as DNA, the CDR3 is TGTGCCAGCAGCGGAATCAGGGGTTCCCTGAACACTGAAGCTTTCTTT. The chain recombines TRBV28 with TRBJ1-1, with TRBD1 as a possible D gene (6 bases). The CDR3 consists of 16 residues. Between the trimmed V and J ends, which lost 6 bases and 0 bases, there was a span of 17 bases. CDR1 is MDHEN, CDR2 SYDVKM, per germline.

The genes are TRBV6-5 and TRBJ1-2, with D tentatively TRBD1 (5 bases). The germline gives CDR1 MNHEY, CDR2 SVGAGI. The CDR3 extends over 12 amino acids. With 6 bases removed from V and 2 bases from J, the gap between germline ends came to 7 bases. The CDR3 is CASRTANYGYTF. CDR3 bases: TGTGCCAGCAGGACAGCGAACTATGGCTACACCTTC.

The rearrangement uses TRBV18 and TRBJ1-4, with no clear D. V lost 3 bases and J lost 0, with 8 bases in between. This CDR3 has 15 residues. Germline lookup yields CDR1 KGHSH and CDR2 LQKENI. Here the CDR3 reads CASSPGTATNEKLFF. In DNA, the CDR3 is TGTGCCAGCTCACCTGGAACAGCAACTAATGAAAAACTGTTTTTT.

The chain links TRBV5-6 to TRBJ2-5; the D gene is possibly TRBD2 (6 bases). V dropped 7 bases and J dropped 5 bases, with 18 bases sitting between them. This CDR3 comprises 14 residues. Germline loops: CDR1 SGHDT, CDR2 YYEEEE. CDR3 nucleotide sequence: TGTGCCAGCCGGCGGCGGGATTATACGGAGACCCAGTACTTC. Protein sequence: CASRRRDYTETQYF.

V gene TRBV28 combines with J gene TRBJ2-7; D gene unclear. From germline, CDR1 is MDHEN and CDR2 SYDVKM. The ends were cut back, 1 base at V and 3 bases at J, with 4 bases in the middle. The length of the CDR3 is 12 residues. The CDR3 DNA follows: TGTGCCAGCAGTTTATTTAACTACGAGCAGTACTTC. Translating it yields CASSLFNYEQYF.

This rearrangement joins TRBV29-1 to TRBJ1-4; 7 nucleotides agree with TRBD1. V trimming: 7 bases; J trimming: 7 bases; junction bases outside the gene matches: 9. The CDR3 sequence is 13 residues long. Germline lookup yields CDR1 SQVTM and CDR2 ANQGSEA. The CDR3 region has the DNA TGCAGCGCTCAACAGGGGACGAGTGAAAAACTGTTTTTT. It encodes CSAQQGTSEKLFF.

This CDR3 reads CASRRGGEGNEQFF. CDR3 in DNA: TGTGCCAGCAGAAGGGGCGGGGAAGGCAATGAGCAGTTCTTC. This chain joins TRBV11-3 and TRBJ2-1; D is possibly TRBD2 (6 bases). CDR3 length equals 14 residues. The germline V and J ends were trimmed by 6 bases and 6 bases, with 15 bases remaining between them. CDR1 SGHNT and CDR2 YENEEA come from the germline V gene.

CDR3 amino acids: CASRITGGGNQPQHF. CDR3 in DNA: TGTGCCAGCAGAATTACAGGGGGCGGCAATCAGCCCCAGCATTTT. The chain couples TRBV6-1 to TRBJ1-5, with TRBD1 identical over 9 bases. From germline, CDR1 is MNHNS and CDR2 SASEGT. Germline trimming cut 6 bases from V and 2 bases from J; bases unmatched to any gene: 5. This CDR3 has 15 amino acids.